Sequencing of this TCR beta chain was carried out in a study of graft-versus-host responses after intestinal transplantation. Background on the study: Those transplanted obtained multivisceral, liver-intestinal, or isolated intestinal grafts. Every one of the recipients received anti-thymocyte globulin induction and afterwards took tacrolimus and steroids for around 3 years. General observations from the study: Some GvH clones appeared in ileal mucosa or blood before recipient bone marrow. Some patients had graft-donor T cell macrochimerism, and their allografts showed high graft-versus-host to host-versus-graft clonal ratios.

A note on this clone: Its target is not known.

The assay was immunoSEQ multiplex PCR, and TCRdb's table has in-frame clones only and misses some. The sample holds about 9,200 clones, more than 75% seen once. The source was PBMCs, collected approximately 46 days after intestinal transplant. The TCR comes from a human patient who received an intestinal transplant, so some T cells may come from the graft donor.

The CDR3 spells CASSRLAGNNEQFF. The CDR3 nucleotides are TGCGCCAGCAGCCGACTAGCGGGTAACAATGAGCAGTTCTTC. The chain carries TRBV4-1 and TRBJ2-1, with 10 bases aligning to TRBD2. Germline V lookup: CDR1 MGHRA, CDR2 YSYEKL. CDR3 size: 14 residues. Trimming took 4 bases from V and 5 from J; bases not matched to a gene: 2.